Shown below are 7 T cell receptor beta chains from a single sample sequenced in a study of T cells in localized non-small cell lung cancer. Clones were sequenced by immunoSEQ multiplex PCR, and TCRdb holds only the in-frame ones, with some missing. The table lists roughly 3,500 clones, around 23% of them singletons. Sequences were derived from lung tumor tissue, sampled before any cancer treatment. All receptors come from a woman aged 35-75 years with stage I lung adenocarcinoma.

This clone came up a few times. The rearrangement links TRBV6-1 to TRBJ1-5; perhaps TRBD1 as D (6 bases). The V gene's germline CDR1 is MNHNS and CDR2 SASEGT. V was pared by 0 bases and J by 4 bases, with 13 bases between. The CDR3 is 16 residues long. CDR3 coding DNA: TGTGCCAGCAGTGAAGCTGGGGGGCTGGTAAATCAGCCCCAGCATTTT. Translation: CASSEAGGLVNQPQHF.

This chain links TRBV4-1 with TRBJ1-4, with D possibly TRBD1 on 6 matching bases. This CDR3 is 15 amino acids long. Germline values: CDR1 MGHRA, CDR2 YSYEKL. Deletions cut 0 bases from V and 7 bases from J, with 12 bases between. The CDR3 loop is CASSQEGGFFEKLFF. DNA of the CDR3: TGCGCCAGCAGCCAAGAAGGGGGTTTTTTTGAAAAACTGTTTTTT.

The rearrangement uses TRBV19 and TRBJ2-7, with D maybe TRBD2 (5 bases). The CDR3 contains 13 residues. Trimming removed 1 base at V and 4 bases at J, with 8 bases between. CDR1 and CDR2 from the germline V gene are LNHDA and SQIVND (reference sequence). Written as DNA, the CDR3 is TGTGCCAGTAGTATAGGGCTAGCTTACGAGCAGTACTTC. It specifies CASSIGLAYEQYF.

This sequence joins TRBV5-1 and TRBJ1-1; D gene ambiguous. Germline CDR1 is SGHRS and CDR2 is YFSETQ. The ends were cut back, 6 bases at V and 0 bases at J, with 15 bases in the middle. There are 15 residues in the CDR3. CDR3 sequence reads: CASIPEETLNTEAFF. The DNA of the CDR3 is TGCGCCAGCATCCCAGAGGAGACTTTGAACACTGAAGCTTTCTTT.

This clone was recorded a few times. V usage is TRBV6-8 and J usage is TRBJ1-5; D gene unclear. The CDR3 is made up of 13 amino acids. Germline V gene sequence: CDR1 MNHGY, CDR2 SAAAGT. Trimming left V 6 bases short and J 9 bases short, with 15 bases between. CDR3 nucleotide sequence: TGTGCCAGCAGCCTTTATCTGACCCGGCCCCAGCATTTT. Encoded protein: CASSLYLTRPQHF.

This clone was picked up a small number of times. The J gene is TRBJ2-3, the V gene TRBV19; a possible D gene is TRBD1 (5 bases). Germline CDR1 is LNHDA and CDR2 is SQIVND (reference sequence). The CDR3 runs to 13 residues. V lost 5 bases and J lost 3, with 9 bases in between. CDR3 residues: CASSDSGTDTQYF. The CDR3 DNA reads TGTGCCAGTAGTGACTCAGGGACAGATACGCAGTATTTT.

This chain's CDR3 is CASRDRADEKLFF. The CDR3 DNA reads TGTGCCAGCAGAGACAGGGCTGATGAAAAACTGTTTTTT. The rearrangement uses TRBV6-8 and TRBJ1-4; 7 bases align to TRBD1. CDR1 and CDR2 from the germline V gene are MNHGY and SAAAGT. The CDR3 extends over 13 amino acids. The trim removed 6 bases at V and 6 bases at J, leaving 4 bases unmatched.